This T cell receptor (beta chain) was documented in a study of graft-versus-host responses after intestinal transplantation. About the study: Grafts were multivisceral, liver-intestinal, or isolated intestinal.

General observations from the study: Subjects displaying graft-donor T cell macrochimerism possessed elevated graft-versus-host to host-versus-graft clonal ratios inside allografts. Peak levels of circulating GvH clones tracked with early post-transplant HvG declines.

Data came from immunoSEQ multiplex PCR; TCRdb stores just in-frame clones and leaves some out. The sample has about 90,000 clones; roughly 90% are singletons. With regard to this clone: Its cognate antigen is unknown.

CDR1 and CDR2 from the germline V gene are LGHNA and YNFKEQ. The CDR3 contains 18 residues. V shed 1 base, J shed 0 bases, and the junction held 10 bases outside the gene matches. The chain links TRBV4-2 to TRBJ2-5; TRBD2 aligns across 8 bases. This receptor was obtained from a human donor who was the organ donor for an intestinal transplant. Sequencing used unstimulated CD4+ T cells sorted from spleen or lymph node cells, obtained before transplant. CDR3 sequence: CASSQGYSQRGNQETQYF. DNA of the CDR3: TGTGCCAGCAGCCAAGGTTATTCTCAGCGGGGGAACCAAGAGACCCAGTACTTC.